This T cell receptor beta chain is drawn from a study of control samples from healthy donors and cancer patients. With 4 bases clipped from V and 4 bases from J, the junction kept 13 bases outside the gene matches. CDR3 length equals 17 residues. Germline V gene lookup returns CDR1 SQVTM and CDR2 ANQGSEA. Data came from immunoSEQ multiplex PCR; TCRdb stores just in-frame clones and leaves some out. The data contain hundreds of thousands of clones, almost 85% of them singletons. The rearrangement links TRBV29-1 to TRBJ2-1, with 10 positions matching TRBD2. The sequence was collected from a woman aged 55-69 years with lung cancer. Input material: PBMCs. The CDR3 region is CSVGLAGSDKRYNEQFF. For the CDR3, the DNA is TGCAGCGTTGGACTAGCGGGCTCCGATAAGCGGTACAATGAGCAGTTCTTC.